This TCR beta chain stems from a study of blood T cells in healthy people across ages. For the second PCR, which ran for 7 to 11 cycles, a sample-barcoded 5' primer and a J-beta primer mix were used. TCRdb itself ran the 5' RACE reads through MiXCR, one entry per CDR3 protein. The data contain roughly 1,800,000 distinct CDR3 sequences, just under 50% of them seen just once; the ten biggest clones take up around 2.1%. Those donating, healthy Caucasian individuals from Russia, were aged roughly 6 to 100. Extraction of total RNA produced a minimum of 5.5 micrograms from each sample. CDR1 is MDHEN, CDR2 SYDVKM, per germline. This CDR3 contains 14 residues. Trimming pared 6 bases from V and 5 bases from J, leaving 13 bases between. General study results and limits: Any conclusive comparison of naive versus antigen-experienced cells was prevented by using unsorted PBMCs.

As concerns this clonotype: Its antigen remains unknown.

The chain recombines TRBV28 with TRBJ1-4; D is perhaps TRBD1 (5 bases). Sequencing used blood. The source is a woman in her forties in good health. DNA for the CDR3: TGTGCCAGCAGAATGGGACCGACGAATGAAAAACTGTTTTTT. Amino acid sequence: CASRMGPTNEKLFF.